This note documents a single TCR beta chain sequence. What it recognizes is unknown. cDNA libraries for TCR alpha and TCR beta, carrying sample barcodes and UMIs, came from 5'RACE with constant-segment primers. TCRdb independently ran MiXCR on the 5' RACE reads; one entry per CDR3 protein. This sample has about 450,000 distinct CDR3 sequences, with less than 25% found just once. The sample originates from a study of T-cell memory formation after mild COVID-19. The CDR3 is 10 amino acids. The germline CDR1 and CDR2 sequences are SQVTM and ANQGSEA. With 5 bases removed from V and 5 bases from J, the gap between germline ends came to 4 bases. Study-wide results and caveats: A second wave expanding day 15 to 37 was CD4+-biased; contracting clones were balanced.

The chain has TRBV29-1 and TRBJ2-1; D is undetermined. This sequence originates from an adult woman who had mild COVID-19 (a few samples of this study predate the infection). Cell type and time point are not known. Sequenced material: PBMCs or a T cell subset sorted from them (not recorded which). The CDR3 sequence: CSVRDNEQFF. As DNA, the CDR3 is TGCAGCGTTCGGGACAATGAGCAGTTCTTC.